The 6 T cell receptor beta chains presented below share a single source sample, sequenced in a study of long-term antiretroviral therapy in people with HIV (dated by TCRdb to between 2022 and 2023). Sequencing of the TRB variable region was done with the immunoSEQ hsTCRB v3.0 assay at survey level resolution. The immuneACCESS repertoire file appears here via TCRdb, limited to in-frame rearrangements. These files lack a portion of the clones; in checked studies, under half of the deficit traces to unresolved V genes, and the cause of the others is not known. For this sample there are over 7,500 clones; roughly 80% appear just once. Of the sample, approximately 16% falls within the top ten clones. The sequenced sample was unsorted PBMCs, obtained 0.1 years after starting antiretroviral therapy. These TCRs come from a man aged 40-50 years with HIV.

CDR3 in DNA: TGTGCCAGCAGCTTGGACGGGAGCTCCTACAATGAGCAGTTCTTC. Encoded protein: CASSLDGSSYNEQFF. V and J are TRBV5-4 and TRBJ2-1; TRBD2 might be the D (6 bases). V was cut by 0 bases and J by 0 bases, with 7 bases left in between. The length of the CDR3 is 15 residues. Per the germline V gene, CDR1 is SGHNT and CDR2 is YYREEE (reference sequence).

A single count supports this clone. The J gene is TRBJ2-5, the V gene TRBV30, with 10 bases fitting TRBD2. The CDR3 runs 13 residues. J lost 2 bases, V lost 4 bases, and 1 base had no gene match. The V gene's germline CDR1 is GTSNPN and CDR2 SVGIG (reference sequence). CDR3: CAWISGGQETQYF. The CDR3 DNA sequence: TGTGCCTGGATTAGCGGGGGGCAAGAGACCCAGTACTTC.

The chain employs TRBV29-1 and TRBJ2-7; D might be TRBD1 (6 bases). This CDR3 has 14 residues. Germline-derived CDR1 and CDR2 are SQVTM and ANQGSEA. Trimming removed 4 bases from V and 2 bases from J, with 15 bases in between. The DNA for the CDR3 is TGCAGCGTTGCACCACAGGGAAGAACCTACGAGCAGTACTTC. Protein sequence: CSVAPQGRTYEQYF.

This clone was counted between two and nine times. The CDR3 spells CASRPLTGGFYEQYF. The CDR3 coding sequence is TGTGCCAGCAGACCTCTCACCGGGGGATTCTACGAGCAGTACTTC. The chain has TRBV27 and TRBJ2-7; TRBD2 might be the D (6 bases). Germline V gene sequence: CDR1 MNHEY, CDR2 SMNVEV (reference sequence). This CDR3 is 15 amino acids long. Trimming took off 6 bases at V and 3 bases at J, with 18 bases between the two ends.

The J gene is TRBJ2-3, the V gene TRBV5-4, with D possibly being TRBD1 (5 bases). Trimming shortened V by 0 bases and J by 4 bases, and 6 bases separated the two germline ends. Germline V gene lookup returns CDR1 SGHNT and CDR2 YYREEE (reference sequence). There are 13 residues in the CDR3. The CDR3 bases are TGTGCCAGCAGCTTGGGGGGCGCAGATACGCAGTATTTT. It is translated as CASSLGGADTQYF.

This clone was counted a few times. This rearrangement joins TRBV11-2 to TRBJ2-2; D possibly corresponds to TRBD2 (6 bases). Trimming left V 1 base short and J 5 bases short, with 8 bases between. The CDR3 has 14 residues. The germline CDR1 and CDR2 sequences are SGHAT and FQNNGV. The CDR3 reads CASSLVGGTGELFF. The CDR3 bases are TGTGCCAGCAGCTTAGTCGGGGGTACCGGGGAGCTGTTTTTT.